What follows is one T cell receptor (beta chain) and its context. The antigen is not known. Sequencing used immunoSEQ multiplex PCR; TCRdb keeps in-frame clones, though not all of them. Altogether some 40,000 clones are present, around 80% being singletons, with the ten largest covering approximately 2%. This record belongs to a study of vaccination effects on CD4 cells after COVID-19. Expansion with viral peptide pools was applied to antigen-specific CD4+ T cells by the ViraFEST assay prior to sequencing. Having been cultured for around ten days, the cells underwent CD4+ T cell isolation. Vaccination of participants consisted of two doses of either the BNT162b2 or mRNA-1273 vaccine. V lost 3 bases, J lost 11 bases, and 5 bases stayed unmatched. Germline CDR1 LGHDT, CDR2 YNNKEL (reference sequence). The CDR3 is 12 amino acids.

The source is a human donor who received a COVID-19 vaccine. Some clones in this sample may be carry-over from other donors' samples. The gene calls are TRBV3-1 (or the pseudogene TRBV3-2) and TRBJ2-7, with 9 bases fitting TRBD1. This sample comprised CD4+ T cells from PBMCs cultured with HCoV-NL63 spike peptides, obtained after COVID-19 vaccination. The CDR3 region has the DNA TGTGCCAGCAGCCAGGGACAGGGCCAGGAGTACGTC. Translation: CASSQGQGQEYV.